The present TCR beta chain was sequenced within a study of T cell repertoires in cytomegalovirus infection. For the study at large: Carrying CMV and the relevant HLA type showed in public TCR beta signatures.

The CDR3 has 15 residues. The germline V gene has CDR1 MNHEY and CDR2 SVGEGT. V lost 2 bases and J lost 4, with 15 bases in between. MiXCR, applied by TCRdb to the reads, yields one record per CDR3 protein. The sample has 450,000 to 550,000 distinct CDR3 sequences; approximately 15% are singletons. This clonotype was observed a handful of times. The sequence came from a human donor in good health (CMV status not recorded). Some clones in this sample may be carry-over from other donors' samples. Sequenced: CD8+ T cells from PBMCs. V usage is TRBV6-2 or TRBV6-3 and J usage is TRBJ2-7, with a weak D call TRBD1 (6 bases). This CDR3 reads CASSYGQGTRYEQYF. The CDR3, as DNA: TGTGCCAGCAGTTACGGGCAGGGGACGCGATACGAGCAGTACTTC.